A single sample gave rise to the 6 T cell receptor beta chains below, sequenced in a study of T-cell memory formation after mild COVID-19. TCRdb re-called the 5' RACE reads with MiXCR, one entry per CDR3 protein. There are about 160,000 distinct CDR3 sequences in the sample; roughly 31% occur only once, and around 11% lies in the top ten. Sequenced material: PBMCs or a T cell subset sorted from them (not recorded which). All receptors come from an adult woman who had mild COVID-19 (a few samples of this study predate the infection). Cell type and time point are not known.

The chain has TRBV6-1 and TRBJ1-6; D is unclear. Trimming cost V 7 bases and J 7 bases, with 23 bases left between them. CDR1 and CDR2 (germline): MNHNS, SASEGT. The CDR3 contains 17 residues. CDR3 coding DNA: TGTGCCAGCAATGACAACTCGGGCAACGCGGGCAATTCACCCCTCCACTTT. The encoded protein is CASNDNSGNAGNSPLHF.

This clonotype was seen a handful of times. V and J are TRBV7-2 and TRBJ2-2; D is undetermined. The CDR3 is 14 residues long. Trimming removed 1 base at V and 7 bases at J, with 10 bases between. CDR1 and CDR2 from the germline V gene are SGHTA and FQGNSA. The CDR3 DNA follows: TGTGCCAGCAGCTTAGGTTGGGGTGGCGGGGAGCTGTTTTTT. This codes for CASSLGWGGGELFF.

This clonotype came up once. This chain uses TRBV7-6 with TRBJ2-6; no clear D. The CDR3 is 16 amino acids. Trimming left V 3 bases short and J 1 base short, with 10 bases between. Per the germline V gene, CDR1 is SGHVS and CDR2 is FNYEAQ. The CDR3 DNA sequence: TGTGCCAGCAGCTTGGCGTCGTTATCTGGGGCCAACGTCCTGACTTTC. Translating it yields CASSLASLSGANVLTF.

The chain is built from TRBV12-3 or TRBV12-4 and TRBJ1-2; possible D gene TRBD1, 6 bases. This CDR3 is 16 amino acids long. Trimming took 3 bases from V and 1 from J, leaving 15 bases between them. The CDR3 DNA reads TGTGCCAGCAGTTTGGGGGGCCTAATACTTAACTATGGCTACACCTTC. The encoded protein is CASSLGGLILNYGYTF.

V gene TRBV5-1 combines with J gene TRBJ2-6, with D possibly matching TRBD1 (6 bases). Deletions cut 0 bases from V and 0 bases from J, with 7 bases between. Germline V gene lookup returns CDR1 SGHRS and CDR2 YFSETQ. The CDR3 runs to 16 residues. In DNA, the CDR3 is TGCGCCAGCAGCTTGGCACAGGGCTCTGGGGCCAACGTCCTGACTTTC. Translation: CASSLAQGSGANVLTF.

This chain uses TRBV29-1 with TRBJ1-4; D not resolved. The CDR3 spans 12 residues. The germline gives CDR1 SQVTM, CDR2 ANQGSEA. The V end was cut by 4 bases, the J end by 8 bases, with 11 bases between. CDR3: CSVAVLGEKLFF. In DNA form, the CDR3 reads TGCAGCGTTGCCGTGTTGGGGGAAAAACTGTTTTTT.